The source of this TCR beta chain is a study of HIV-infected children after antiretroviral therapy interruption. In the study overall: Samples from the continuous-treatment group were taken at weeks 0, 48 and 150. Notes on the study in general: After treatment interruption started, naive CD4+ CDR3 overlap across time points dropped.

At least ten counts were recorded for this clonotype. Antigen specificity is unknown. A 3' RACE protocol on RNA, with unique molecular identifiers, produced the TCR library. Each CDR3 protein gets one entry after TCRdb re-called the 3' RACE reads with MiXCR. The sample holds more than 40,000 distinct CDR3 sequences, roughly 4.5% seen once. Documented treatment: PENTA 11 planned treatment interruption arm or continuous ART arm. CDR1 and CDR2 from the germline V gene are SGHTA and FQGNSA. The V and J ends lost 3 bases and 7 bases, in that order; junction bases with no gene match: 5. CDR3 length: 14 amino acids.

This rearrangement joins TRBV7-2 to TRBJ2-7; 11 bases are shared with TRBD1. This receptor was taken from a pool of human donors with HIV. This specimen consisted of CD45RA+ CD4+ T cells from PBMCs, pooled from several time points, obtained from a donor given antiretroviral therapy, either interrupted or continuous. Indicated subset: naive CD4+ CD45RA+ CD45RO- T cells. The CDR3 spells CASSFGQGAREQYF. For the CDR3, the DNA is TGTGCCAGCAGCTTCGGACAGGGGGCGCGGGAGCAGTACTTC.